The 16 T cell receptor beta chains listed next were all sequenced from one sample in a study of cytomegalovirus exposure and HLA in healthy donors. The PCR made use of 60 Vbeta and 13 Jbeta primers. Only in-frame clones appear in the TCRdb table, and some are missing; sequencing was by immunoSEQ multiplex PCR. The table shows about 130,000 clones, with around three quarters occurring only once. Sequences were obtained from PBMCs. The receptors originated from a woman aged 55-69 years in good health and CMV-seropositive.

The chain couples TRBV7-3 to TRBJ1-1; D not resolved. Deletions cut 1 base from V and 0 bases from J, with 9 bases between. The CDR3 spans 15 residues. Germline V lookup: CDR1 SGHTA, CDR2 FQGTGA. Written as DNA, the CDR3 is TGTGCCAGCAGCTTAAGCCGGGATCTGAACACTGAAGCTTTCTTT. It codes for CASSLSRDLNTEAFF.

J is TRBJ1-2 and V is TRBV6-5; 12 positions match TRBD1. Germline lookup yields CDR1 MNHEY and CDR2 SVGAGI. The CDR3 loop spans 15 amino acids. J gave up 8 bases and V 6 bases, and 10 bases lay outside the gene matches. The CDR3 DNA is TGTGCCAGCAGAGACCCGGGACAGGGGGCTTGGGGCTACACCTTC. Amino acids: CASRDPGQGAWGYTF.

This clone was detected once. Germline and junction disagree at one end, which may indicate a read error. CDR3 region: CSSSRDYYEQYF. CDR3 nucleotide sequence: TGTTCCAGCAGCCGGGACTACTACGAGCAGTACTTC. The rearrangement joins TRBV7-9 to TRBJ2-7; 7 positions match TRBD2. Germline lookup yields CDR1 SEHNR and CDR2 FQNEAQ (reference sequence). CDR3 length: 12 residues.

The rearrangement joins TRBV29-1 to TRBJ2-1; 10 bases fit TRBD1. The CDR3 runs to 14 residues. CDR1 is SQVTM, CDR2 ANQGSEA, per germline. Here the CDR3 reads CSVSGTGVVNEQFF. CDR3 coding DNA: TGCAGTGTATCCGGGACAGGGGTTGTCAATGAGCAGTTCTTC.

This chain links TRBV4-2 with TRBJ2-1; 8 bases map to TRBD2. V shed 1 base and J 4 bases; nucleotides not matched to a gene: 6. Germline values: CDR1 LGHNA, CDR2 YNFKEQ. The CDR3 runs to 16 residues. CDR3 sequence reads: CASSQGGTSGYNEQFF. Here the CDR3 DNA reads TGTGCCAGCAGCCAAGGCGGGACTAGTGGTTACAATGAGCAGTTCTTC.

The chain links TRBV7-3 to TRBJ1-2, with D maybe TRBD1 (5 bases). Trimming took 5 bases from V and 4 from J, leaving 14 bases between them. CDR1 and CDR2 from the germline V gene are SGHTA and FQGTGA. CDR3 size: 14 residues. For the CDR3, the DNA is TGTGCCAGCAGCCGCCTCGGGGGGGGCTATGGCTACACCTTC. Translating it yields CASSRLGGGYGYTF.

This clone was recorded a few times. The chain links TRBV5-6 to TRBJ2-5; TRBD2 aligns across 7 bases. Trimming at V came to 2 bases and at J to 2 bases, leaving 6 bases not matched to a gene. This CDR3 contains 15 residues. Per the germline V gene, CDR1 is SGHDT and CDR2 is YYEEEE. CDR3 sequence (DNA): TGTGCCAGCAGCTTAGGCCTAGCGGAACAAGAGACCCAGTACTTC. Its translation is CASSLGLAEQETQYF.

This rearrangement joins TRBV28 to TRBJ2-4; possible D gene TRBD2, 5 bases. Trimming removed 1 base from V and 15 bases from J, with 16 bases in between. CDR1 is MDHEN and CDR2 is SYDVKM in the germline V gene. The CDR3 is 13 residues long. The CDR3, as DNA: TGTGCCAGCAGTTTATTAGGCAAGGGAGTTGGGTACTTC. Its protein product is CASSLLGKGVGYF.

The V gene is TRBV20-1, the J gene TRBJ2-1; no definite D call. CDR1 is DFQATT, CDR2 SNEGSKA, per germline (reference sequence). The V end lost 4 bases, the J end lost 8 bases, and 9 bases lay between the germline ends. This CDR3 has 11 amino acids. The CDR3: CSATPRDEQFF. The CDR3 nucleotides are TGCAGTGCTACCCCCCGGGATGAGCAGTTCTTC.

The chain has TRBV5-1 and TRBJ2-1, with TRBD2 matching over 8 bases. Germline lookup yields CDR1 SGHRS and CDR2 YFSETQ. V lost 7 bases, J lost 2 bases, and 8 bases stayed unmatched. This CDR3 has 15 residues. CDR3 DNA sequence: TGCGCCAGCCTTAGCGGGGCTTTCCCCTACAATGAGCAGTTCTTC. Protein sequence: CASLSGAFPYNEQFF.

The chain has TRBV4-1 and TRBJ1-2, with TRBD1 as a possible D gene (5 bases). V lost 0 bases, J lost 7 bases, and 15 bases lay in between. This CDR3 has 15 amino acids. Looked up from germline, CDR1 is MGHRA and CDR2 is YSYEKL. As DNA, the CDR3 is TGCGCCAGCAGCCAAGACCCAGGGAACTTTGTTGGCTACACCTTC. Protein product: CASSQDPGNFVGYTF.

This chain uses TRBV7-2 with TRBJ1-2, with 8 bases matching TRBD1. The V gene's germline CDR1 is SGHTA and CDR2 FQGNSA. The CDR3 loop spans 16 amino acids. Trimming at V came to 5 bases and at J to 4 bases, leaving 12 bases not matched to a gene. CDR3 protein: CASSRPDRELLYGYTF. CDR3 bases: TGTGCCAGCAGCCGACCGGACAGGGAACTTCTCTATGGCTACACCTTC.

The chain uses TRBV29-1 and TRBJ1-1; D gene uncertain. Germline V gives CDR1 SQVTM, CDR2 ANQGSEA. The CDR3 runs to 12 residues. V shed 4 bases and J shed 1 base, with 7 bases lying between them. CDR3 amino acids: CSVGTGNTEAFF. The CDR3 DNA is TGCAGCGTTGGAACGGGGAACACTGAAGCTTTCTTT.

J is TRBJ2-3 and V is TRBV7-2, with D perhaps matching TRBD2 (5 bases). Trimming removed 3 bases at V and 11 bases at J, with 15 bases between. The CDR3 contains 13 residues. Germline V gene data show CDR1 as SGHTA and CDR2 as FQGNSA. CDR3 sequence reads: CASSFARLREQYF. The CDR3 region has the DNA TGTGCCAGCAGCTTCGCGAGACTAAGGGAGCAGTATTTT.

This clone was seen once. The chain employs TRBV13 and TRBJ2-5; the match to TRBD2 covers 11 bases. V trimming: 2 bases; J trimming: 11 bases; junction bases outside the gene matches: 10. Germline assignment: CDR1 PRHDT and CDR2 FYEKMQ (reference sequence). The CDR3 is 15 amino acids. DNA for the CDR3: TGTGCCAGCAGCTTAATAACTAGCGGGGGAGGAGAGCAGTACTTC. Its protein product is CASSLITSGGGEQYF.

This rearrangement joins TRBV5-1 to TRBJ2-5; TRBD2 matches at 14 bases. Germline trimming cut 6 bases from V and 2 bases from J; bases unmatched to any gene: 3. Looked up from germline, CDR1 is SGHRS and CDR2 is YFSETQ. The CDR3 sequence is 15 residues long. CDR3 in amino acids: CASKGLAGGQETQYF. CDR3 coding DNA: TGCGCCAGCAAAGGACTAGCGGGGGGTCAAGAGACCCAGTACTTC.